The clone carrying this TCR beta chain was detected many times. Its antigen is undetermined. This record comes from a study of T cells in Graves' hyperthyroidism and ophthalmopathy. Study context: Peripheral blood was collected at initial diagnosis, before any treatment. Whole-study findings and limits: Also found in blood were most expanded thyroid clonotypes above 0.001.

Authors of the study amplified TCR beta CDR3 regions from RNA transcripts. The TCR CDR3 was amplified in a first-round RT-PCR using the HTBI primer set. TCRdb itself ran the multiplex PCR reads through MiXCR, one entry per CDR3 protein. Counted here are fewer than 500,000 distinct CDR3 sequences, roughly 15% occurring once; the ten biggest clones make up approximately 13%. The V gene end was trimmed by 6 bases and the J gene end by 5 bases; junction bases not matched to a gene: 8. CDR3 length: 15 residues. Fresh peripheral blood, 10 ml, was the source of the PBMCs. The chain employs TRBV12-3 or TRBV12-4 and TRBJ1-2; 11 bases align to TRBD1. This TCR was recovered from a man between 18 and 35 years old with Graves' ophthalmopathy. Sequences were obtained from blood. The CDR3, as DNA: TGTGCCAGCAGACCTCCGGGACAGGGGGATTATGGCTACACCTTC. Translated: CASRPPGQGDYGYTF.